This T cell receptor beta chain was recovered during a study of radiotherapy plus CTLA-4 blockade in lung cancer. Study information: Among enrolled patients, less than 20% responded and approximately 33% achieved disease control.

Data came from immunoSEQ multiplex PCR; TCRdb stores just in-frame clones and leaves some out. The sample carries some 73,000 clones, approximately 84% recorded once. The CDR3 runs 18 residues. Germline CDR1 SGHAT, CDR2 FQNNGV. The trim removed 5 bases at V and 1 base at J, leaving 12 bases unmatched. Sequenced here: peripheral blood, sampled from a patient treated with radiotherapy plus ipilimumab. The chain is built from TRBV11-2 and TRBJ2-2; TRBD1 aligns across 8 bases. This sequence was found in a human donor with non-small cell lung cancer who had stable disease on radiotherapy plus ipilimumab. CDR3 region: CASSPLTGGGVNTGELFF. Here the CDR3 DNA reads TGTGCCAGCAGCCCGCTTACAGGGGGTGGGGTGAACACCGGGGAGCTGTTTTTT.